The present TCR beta chain was sequenced within a study of T cell changes during pregnancy in multiple sclerosis. V was pared by 0 bases and J by 5 bases, with 16 bases between. This CDR3 contains 16 residues. Germline V gene sequence: CDR1 LNHNV, CDR2 YYDKDF (reference sequence). Repertoires were generated with immunoSEQ multiplex PCR, while TCRdb's copy carries only in-frame clones and drops some. The profile shows 90,000 to 100,000 clones, almost 95% of them singletons. This receptor was identified in a female donor with multiple sclerosis, enrolled in a pregnancy study. The starting material was peripheral blood, obtained in the third trimester of pregnancy. The chain uses TRBV15 and TRBJ1-1, with TRBD1 as a possible D gene (5 bases). The CDR3 DNA reads as TGTGCCACCAGCAGAGAGGGTTCGTTAGGGGCTACTGAAGCTTTCTTT. It codes for CATSREGSLGATEAFF. The full variable domain, in which reference TRBV15 and TRBJ1-1 provide the parts outside the CDR3, is DAMVIQNPRYQVTQFGKPVTLSCSQTLNHNVMYWYQQKSSQAPKLLFHYYDKDFNNEADTPDNFQSRRPNTSFCFLDIRSPGLGDTAMYLCATSREGSLGATEAFFGQGTRLTVV.